The 32 T cell receptor beta chains below come from one sample, sequenced in a study of OX40 agonist ivuxolimab in advanced cancers. Library generation was performed with the immunoSEQ multiplex PCR assay. What TCRdb holds here is the immuneACCESS table cut down to in-frame rearrangements. Part of the clones is not present; checked against another copy, under half of the missing clones reflect an unresolved V gene, and the others are unexplained. Within this sample are about 59,000 clones, with approximately 80% of them counted one time only. Around 2.1% of the sample goes to the ten largest clones. Sequencing used CD4+ or CD8+ T cells sorted from blood, obtained in a trial of the OX40 agonist ivuxolimab. Receptors originate from an adult with an advanced solid tumor such as melanoma, head and neck, liver or kidney cancer.

As DNA, the CDR3 is TGTGCCAGCAGTCGAAAATCTGGTGAAAAACTGTTTTTT. This encodes CASSRKSGEKLFF. This chain links TRBV28 with TRBJ1-4; D remains unclear. The CDR3 runs 13 residues. Trimming left V 5 bases short and J 7 bases short, with 11 bases between. Germline V gives CDR1 MDHEN, CDR2 SYDVKM.

This clone occurred a few times. The J gene is TRBJ1-2, the V gene TRBV2; 10 positions agree with TRBD1. The CDR3 runs to 14 residues. Looked up from germline, CDR1 is SNHLY and CDR2 is FYNNEI. After removal of 7 bases from V and 4 bases from J, the junction contained 6 bases not matched to a gene. CDR3 nucleotides: TGTGCCAGCACCGGGGACAGGGGATCCTATGGCTACACCTTC. Its protein product is CASTGDRGSYGYTF.

The V gene is TRBV9, the J gene TRBJ2-3; possibly TRBD2 for D (5 bases). The germline V gene encodes CDR1 SGDLS and CDR2 YYNGEE. This CDR3 contains 14 residues. The V end lost 0 bases, the J end lost 1 base, and 6 bases lay between the germline ends. The CDR3 DNA reads as TGTGCCAGCAGCGTAGCTAGCCGCACAGATACGCAGTATTTT. Translation: CASSVASRTDTQYF.

This sequence joins TRBV6-5 and TRBJ2-3; a possible D gene is TRBD1 (5 bases). Per the germline V gene, CDR1 is MNHEY and CDR2 is SVGAGI. V was pared by 6 bases and J by 1 base, with 14 bases between. CDR3 length equals 15 residues. This CDR3 is CASSRQRPGTDTQYF. CDR3 DNA sequence: TGTGCCAGCAGCCGACAGCGACCCGGCACAGATACGCAGTATTTT.

J is TRBJ1-2 and V is TRBV7-3, with D possibly matching TRBD1 (6 bases). Trimming left V 2 bases short and J 7 bases short, with 17 bases between. Germline CDR1 SGHTA, CDR2 FQGTGA. The CDR3 totals 15 residues. In DNA form, the CDR3 reads TGTGCCAGCAGCTTATCCCCCACAGGGATCGGTGGCTACACCTTC. As protein: CASSLSPTGIGGYTF. Drawing the rest from reference TRBV7-3 and TRBJ1-2, the complete variable domain is GAGVSQTPSNKVTEKGKYVELRCDPISGHTALYWYRQSLGQGPEFLIYFQGTGAADDSGLPNDRFFAVRPEGSVSTLKIQRTERGDSAVYLCASSLSPTGIGGYTFGSGTRLTVV.

This clone was seen once. The gene calls are TRBV5-4 and TRBJ2-7; D not resolved. V lost 3 bases and J lost 3, with 7 bases in between. CDR3 size: 12 residues. The germline V gene has CDR1 SGHNT and CDR2 YYREEE (reference sequence). The CDR3 loop reads CASSYEGYEQYF. The CDR3 nucleotides read TGTGCCAGCAGCTATGAAGGCTACGAGCAGTACTTC.

V is TRBV4-1 and J is TRBJ1-1; D is perhaps TRBD1 (6 bases). Germline values: CDR1 MGHRA, CDR2 YSYEKL. This CDR3 is built from 15 residues. V lost 1 base, J lost 1 base, and 10 bases lay in between. The CDR3 sequence: CASSQVGGGNTEAFF. The CDR3 coding sequence is TGCGCCAGCAGCCAAGTAGGAGGGGGGAACACTGAAGCTTTCTTT.

CDR3 nucleotide sequence: TGTGCCAGTAGTATGGAAAGGGTTGGTGAGCAGTTCTTC. Protein: CASSMERVGEQFF. This rearrangement joins TRBV19 to TRBJ2-1; D gene ambiguous. CDR3 size: 13 residues. Germline lookup yields CDR1 LNHDA and CDR2 SQIVND (reference sequence). Trimming stripped 3 bases from V and 9 bases from J, with 12 bases between.

The chain combines TRBV19 with TRBJ2-3, with D uncertain. Germline assignment: CDR1 LNHDA and CDR2 SQIVND (reference sequence). This CDR3 region has 14 residues. With 3 bases removed from V and 2 bases from J, the gap between germline ends came to 9 bases. In DNA, the CDR3 is TGTGCCAGTAGTATTAACGTGGACACAGATACGCAGTATTTT. Translating it yields CASSINVDTDTQYF. Based on the CDR3 plus reference TRBV19 and TRBJ2-3, the full variable domain is DGGITQSPKYLFRKEGQNVTLSCEQNLNHDAMYWYRQDPGQGLRLIYYSQIVNDFQKGDIAEGYSVSREKKESFPLTVTSAQKNPTAFYLCASSINVDTDTQYFGPGTRLTVL.

V usage is TRBV6-1 and J usage is TRBJ1-4; the match to TRBD1 covers 7 bases. J lost 2 bases, V lost 5 bases, and 5 bases had no gene match. Germline V gene sequence: CDR1 MNHNS, CDR2 SASEGT. The CDR3 spans 15 residues. The CDR3 nucleotides are TGTGCCAGCAGTACCGAGGGACAGACTAATGAAAAACTGTTTTTT. Translation: CASSTEGQTNEKLFF.

This clone is medium-sized (0.01 to 0.1%) by share. The chain is built from TRBV6-5 and TRBJ1-4; 9 bases agree with TRBD1. Germline trimming cut 6 bases from V and 1 base from J; bases unmatched to any gene: 3. Germline V gene data show CDR1 as MNHEY and CDR2 as SVGAGI. This CDR3 contains 15 residues. This chain's CDR3 is CASRGQGLTNEKLFF. CDR3 nucleotide sequence: TGTGCCAGCAGGGGACAGGGTTTAACTAATGAAAAACTGTTTTTT.

This clone was recorded only once. The genes are TRBV10-2 and TRBJ2-5; the D gene is possibly TRBD2 (7 bases). The CDR3 runs to 12 residues. The V gene lost 9 bases and the J gene lost 5 bases, with 13 bases spanning the gap. The germline V gene has CDR1 WSHSY and CDR2 SAAADI. CDR3 nucleotides: TGCGCCAGTTCACAGGGAGGGGAGACCCAGTACTTC. It specifies CASSQGGETQYF.

The genes are TRBV6-1 and TRBJ1-5; no firm D call. Trimming pared 2 bases from V and 0 bases from J, leaving 14 bases between. The length of the CDR3 is 17 residues. CDR1 is MNHNS and CDR2 is SASEGT in the germline V gene. DNA of the CDR3: TGTGCCAGCAGTGAAAGGGCGTCAGCCTATAGCAATCAGCCCCAGCATTTT. Protein: CASSERASAYSNQPQHF.

The chain has TRBV5-3 and TRBJ2-7; D is undetermined. TRBV5-3 is filed as an ORF, its function uncertain. V was pared by 0 bases and J by 0 bases, with 7 bases between. This CDR3 contains 14 residues. The CDR3 nucleotides read TGTGCCAGAAGCTTGGTTCAGGACTCCTACGAGCAGTACTTC. Translating gives CARSLVQDSYEQYF.

The CDR3 DNA reads as TGTGCCAGCAGCGTAGTGGAGGCAACAGATACGCAGTATTTT. Amino acid sequence: CASSVVEATDTQYF. The rearrangement links TRBV9 to TRBJ2-3, with a tentative D call TRBD2 (5 bases). V was cut by 0 bases and J by 3 bases, with 8 bases left in between. The germline V gene encodes CDR1 SGDLS and CDR2 YYNGEE. The CDR3 totals 14 residues.

The genes are TRBV25-1 and TRBJ1-4; D not resolved. The germline CDR1 and CDR2 sequences are MGHDK and SYGVNS. The CDR3 runs 15 residues. Deletions cut 3 bases from V and 7 bases from J, with 15 bases between. This CDR3 reads CASSDMTGLREKLFF. CDR3 coding DNA: TGTGCCAGCAGTGATATGACCGGATTACGTGAAAAACTGTTTTTT. Full variable domain (missing parts from reference TRBV25-1 and TRBJ1-4): EADIYQTPRYLVIGTGKKITLECSQTMGHDKMYWYQQDPGMELHLIHYSYGVNSTEKGDLSSESTVSRIRTEHFPLTLESARPSHTSQYLCASSDMTGLREKLFFGSGTQLSVL.

In its sample, this clone was seen once. The V gene is TRBV11-3, the J gene TRBJ1-3; D is ambiguous. V lost 4 bases, J lost 6 bases, and 10 bases lay in between. The CDR3 has 13 residues. Germline V lookup: CDR1 SGHNT, CDR2 YENEEA. The CDR3 DNA sequence: TGTGCCAGCAGCTCCCAGCGAGAAAACACCATATATTTT. Amino acids: CASSSQRENTIYF.

The chain has TRBV6-5 and TRBJ1-6; 7 bases fit TRBD1. The germline V gene encodes CDR1 MNHEY and CDR2 SVGAGI. Losses at the gene ends were 6 bases for V and 11 bases for J; bases not matched to a gene: 10. The length of the CDR3 is 14 residues. This CDR3 is CASSTNRGLTPLHF. The DNA of the CDR3 is TGTGCCAGCAGCACCAACAGGGGACTAACACCCCTCCACTTT.

V and J are TRBV18 and TRBJ2-1; 7 nucleotides line up with TRBD2. Germline V CDR1 and CDR2: KGHSH, LQKENI. With 5 bases clipped from V and 4 bases from J, the junction kept 2 bases outside the gene matches. This CDR3 is built from 13 residues. CDR3 DNA sequence: TGTGCCAGCTCAACTAGCGAATACAATGAGCAGTTCTTC. Its translation: CASSTSEYNEQFF.

The chain recombines TRBV7-9 with TRBJ1-6, with 7 bases matching TRBD1. The CDR3 extends over 16 amino acids. Germline V CDR1 and CDR2: SEHNR, FQNEAQ (reference sequence). The V gene end was trimmed by 4 bases and the J gene end by 5 bases; junction bases not matched to a gene: 8. The CDR3 is CASSSSSGTDNSPLHF. For the CDR3, the DNA is TGTGCCAGCAGCTCCAGCTCGGGGACAGATAATTCACCCCTCCACTTT. Full variable domain (outside the CDR3, taken from reference TRBV7-9 and TRBJ1-6): DTGVSQNPRHKITKRGQNVTFRCDPISEHNRLYWYRQTLGQGPEFLTYFQNEAQLEKSRLLSDRFSAERPKGSFSTLEIQRTEQGDSAMYLCASSSSSGTDNSPLHFGNGTRLTVT.

This clone was found once. The chain employs TRBV5-6 and TRBJ2-1; no firm D call. From germline, CDR1 is SGHDT and CDR2 YYEEEE. Trimming removed 4 bases from V and 1 base from J, with 18 bases in between. The CDR3 extends over 17 amino acids. The CDR3 DNA sequence: TGTGCCAGCAGCCCGGCCCGCGGCGGTAAATCCTACAATGAGCAGTTCTTC. It codes for CASSPARGGKSYNEQFF.

The chain uses TRBV5-1 and TRBJ2-1, with D perhaps matching TRBD2 (6 bases). Germline V gene lookup returns CDR1 SGHRS and CDR2 YFSETQ. Trimming took off 4 bases at V and 6 bases at J, with 23 bases between the two ends. The CDR3 has 17 amino acids. The CDR3 DNA reads as TGCGCCAGCAGCCCCGGAACGCCATACCGGAGGGGCAATGAGCAGTTCTTC. Encoded protein: CASSPGTPYRRGNEQFF.

This chain joins TRBV2 and TRBJ2-3; 9 bases align to TRBD2. The CDR3 runs 14 residues. Trimming took 9 bases from V and 2 from J; bases not matched to a gene: 6. Germline lookup yields CDR1 SNHLY and CDR2 FYNNEI. The CDR3 spells CASSGSRPTDTQYF. The CDR3 region has the DNA TGTGCCAGTAGCGGGAGCCGTCCCACAGATACGCAGTATTTT.

The chain recombines TRBV7-9 with TRBJ2-5; 7 bases map to TRBD1. The CDR3 consists of 15 residues. The V segment lost 5 bases and the J segment 1 base; nucleotides outside the gene matches: 7. Germline values: CDR1 SEHNR, CDR2 FQNEAQ (reference sequence). Written as DNA, the CDR3 is TGTGCCAGCAGCCCCCCCGGGACAGCCCAAGAGACCCAGTACTTC. The encoded protein is CASSPPGTAQETQYF.

This chain joins TRBV5-1 and TRBJ2-2; D unresolved. The CDR3 extends over 12 amino acids. The germline CDR1 and CDR2 sequences are SGHRS and YFSETQ. Trimming left V 1 base short and J 7 bases short, with 5 bases between. CDR3 sequence (DNA): TGCGCCAGCAGCTTGTCTGGCGGGGAGCTGTTTTTT. Translating gives CASSLSGGELFF.

This clone showed up just a few times. V usage is TRBV28 and J usage is TRBJ2-5; D gene unclear. The CDR3 is 12 residues long. V shed 2 bases and J shed 5 bases, with 6 bases lying between them. The V gene's germline CDR1 is MDHEN and CDR2 SYDVKM. The chain's CDR3 is CASSLARETQYF. CDR3 in DNA: TGTGCCAGCAGTTTAGCCCGGGAGACCCAGTACTTC.

The genes are TRBV2 and TRBJ2-7; D perhaps matches TRBD2 (5 bases). Trimming took off 8 bases at V and 4 bases at J, with 12 bases between the two ends. The CDR3 loop spans 12 amino acids. The germline V gene encodes CDR1 SNHLY and CDR2 FYNNEI. CDR3 coding DNA: TGTGCCAGCCACGGAGGAGGATACGAGCAGTACTTC. It specifies CASHGGGYEQYF.

V usage is TRBV5-1 and J usage is TRBJ2-1; 10 bases align to TRBD1. The CDR3 totals 16 residues. CDR1 is SGHRS and CDR2 is YFSETQ in the germline V gene. The trim removed 5 bases at V and 2 bases at J, leaving 7 bases unmatched. CDR3 in amino acids: CASSSSDRGPYNEQFF. The CDR3 region has the DNA TGCGCCAGCAGTTCAAGCGACAGGGGGCCCTACAATGAGCAGTTCTTC.

This chain uses TRBV6-5 with TRBJ1-5, with a possible D match to TRBD1 (6 bases). Trimming took off 6 bases at V and 5 bases at J, with 17 bases between the two ends. Germline V gene sequence: CDR1 MNHEY, CDR2 SVGAGI. This CDR3 has 15 amino acids. The CDR3 is CASSLMVGGDQPQHF. For the CDR3, the DNA is TGTGCCAGCAGCCTGATGGTGGGGGGCGATCAGCCCCAGCATTTT.

The chain carries TRBV5-4 and TRBJ2-1; 9 bases line up with TRBD1. The junction had 3 bases not matched to a gene; V was cut back by 4 bases and J by 1 base. Germline V gene sequence: CDR1 SGHNT, CDR2 YYREEE (reference sequence). The CDR3 contains 15 residues. The CDR3 nucleotides are TGTGCCAGCAGCGGAGACAGGGGGTCCTACAATGAGCAGTTCTTC. Protein product: CASSGDRGSYNEQFF.

This clone has only a few counts. The V gene is TRBV7-2, the J gene TRBJ1-2; a weak D match, TRBD1 (5 bases). The ends were cut back, 5 bases at V and 11 bases at J, with 21 bases in the middle. The germline gives CDR1 SGHTA, CDR2 FQGNSA. This CDR3 contains 14 residues. CDR3 residues: CASSQGRGLGEYTF. Written as DNA, the CDR3 is TGTGCCAGCAGCCAGGGACGGGGTTTGGGGGAGTACACCTTC.

The chain joins TRBV6-5 to TRBJ2-7; D may correspond to TRBD1 or TRBD2 (5 bases each). The CDR3 totals 13 residues. CDR1 and CDR2 from the germline V gene are MNHEY and SVGAGI. V was trimmed by 7 bases and J by 6 bases, leaving 16 bases between them. The CDR3 DNA reads TGTGCCAGCACCTCAGAGGGGACGGGCGAGCAGTACTTC. Amino acids: CASTSEGTGEQYF.